The present TCR beta chain was sequenced within a study of blood T cells in healthy people across ages. Study observations and caveats: Lack of knowledge of donor CMV status possibly confounded expanded clonotype changes. More naive CD4+ cells and higher diversity marked long-lived donors relative to aged donors. The recorded TCR beta diversity per million T cells decreased in a roughly linear manner with age.

Alongside a J-beta primer mix, a sample-barcoded 5' primer served in a second PCR lasting about 7 to 11 cycles. TCRdb independently ran MiXCR on the 5' RACE reads; one entry per CDR3 protein. The sample contains over a million distinct CDR3 sequences, roughly 60% of which appear only once. The CDR3 runs 16 residues. Germline loops: CDR1 MGHRA, CDR2 YSYEKL. With 4 bases clipped from V and 1 base from J, the junction kept 6 bases outside the gene matches. The sample holds a few counts of this clonotype. Its antigen is currently unknown. Sequenced material: blood. This chain connects TRBV4-1 to TRBJ2-3; TRBD1 matches 9 bases. The receptor comes from a man between 18 and 35 years old in good health. The CDR3 nucleotides read TGCGCCAGCAGCCCATGGACAGGGGTTCGCACAGATACGCAGTATTTT. Encoded protein: CASSPWTGVRTDTQYF.